This record covers a single T cell receptor beta chain. The antigen remains undetermined. This record belongs to a study of cytomegalovirus exposure and HLA in healthy donors. The primer mix had 60 Vbeta and 13 Jbeta primers. Clones were read by immunoSEQ multiplex PCR, and TCRdb kept only the in-frame ones, dropping some. The data contain approximately 140,000 clones, 65% to 85% of them singletons. Notes on the study in general: Most TCR sequences proved rare, with some public TCRs found in many donors.

The specimen sequenced was PBMCs. This receptor was taken from a woman between 18 and 30 years old in good health and CMV-seronegative.

The CDR3: CASRVTGADTQYF. CDR3 nucleotide sequence: TGTGCCAGCAGGGTTACGGGGGCAGATACGCAGTATTTT. This chain joins TRBV25-1 and TRBJ2-3; TRBD2 is a possible D gene (6 bases). Germline CDR1 is MGHDK and CDR2 is SYGVNS. Trimming removed 6 bases from V and 4 bases from J, with 11 bases in between. This CDR3 contains 13 residues.